This entry lists 13 T cell receptor beta chains sequenced from one sample in a study of cytomegalovirus exposure and HLA in healthy donors. Primers included in the PCR were 60 Vbeta and 13 Jbeta primers. This table comes from immunoSEQ multiplex PCR, and its TCRdb copy is limited to in-frame clones, with some not included. The sample's table shows 30,000 to 35,000 clones. The sequencing sample was made of PBMCs. All receptors derive from a man aged 35 to 55 in good health and CMV-seronegative.

The genes are TRBV11-3 and TRBJ2-3; no clear D gene. V lost 0 bases and J 6 bases, leaving 7 bases between the germline ends. The CDR3 runs 13 residues. The V gene's germline CDR1 is SGHNT and CDR2 YENEEA. CDR3: CASSLDPADTQYF. For the CDR3, the DNA is TGTGCCAGCAGCTTAGATCCCGCGGATACGCAGTATTTT.

V and J are TRBV5-6 and TRBJ2-7; D gene uncertain. CDR1 and CDR2 from the germline V gene are SGHDT and YYEEEE. The ends were cut back, 4 bases at V and 0 bases at J, with 11 bases in the middle. The CDR3 has 14 amino acids. The CDR3 DNA follows: TGTGCCAGCAGCCCGGGTGGTTACTCCTACGAGCAGTACTTC. Amino acid sequence: CASSPGGYSYEQYF.

This chain connects TRBV30 to TRBJ2-3; the D gene is possibly TRBD2 (6 bases). The ends were cut back, 1 base at V and 0 bases at J, with 17 bases in the middle. Germline V lookup: CDR1 GTSNPN, CDR2 SVGIG (reference sequence). The CDR3 contains 17 residues. This chain's CDR3 is CAWSGWGRRGSTDTQYF. The CDR3 nucleotides read TGTGCCTGGAGTGGATGGGGTAGGAGGGGAAGCACAGATACGCAGTATTTT.

V and J are TRBV20-1 and TRBJ2-3, with D unclear. In germline, CDR1 is DFQATT, CDR2 SNEGSKA (reference sequence). Trimming removed 5 bases from V and 7 bases from J, with 10 bases in between. This CDR3 region has 11 residues. In nucleotides, the CDR3 is TGCAGTGCTTCCACTGAAAATACGCAGTATTTT. This gives the protein CSASTENTQYF.

The chain has TRBV5-8 and TRBJ1-2; 9 nucleotides agree with TRBD1. The CDR3 is 16 residues long. The V and J ends lost 0 bases and 7 bases, in that order; junction bases with no gene match: 10. The germline gives CDR1 SGHTS, CDR2 YDEGEE. The CDR3 nucleotides read TGTGCCAGCAGCTTGGCCGGGAACAGGGGGCTCGGTGGCTACACCTTC. Its translation: CASSLAGNRGLGGYTF.

This chain uses TRBV13 with TRBJ1-4; D is perhaps TRBD1 (6 bases). Germline assignment: CDR1 PRHDT and CDR2 FYEKMQ (reference sequence). The CDR3 runs 15 residues. Trimming stripped 5 bases from V and 7 bases from J, with 17 bases between. The CDR3 spells CASSERRQETEKLFF. Written as DNA, the CDR3 is TGTGCCAGCAGCGAGCGTAGACAGGAGACTGAAAAACTGTTTTTT.

The V gene is TRBV25-1, the J gene TRBJ1-1, with D uncertain. Germline-derived CDR1 and CDR2 are MGHDK and SYGVNS. This CDR3 has 14 amino acids. V was cut by 10 bases and J by 6 bases, with 21 bases left in between. The CDR3 loop reads CATLKESSVPEAFF. In DNA, the CDR3 is TGTGCCACCCTCAAAGAATCGTCGGTTCCTGAAGCTTTCTTT.

The chain employs TRBV27 and TRBJ2-7; 10 bases match TRBD1. Germline assignment: CDR1 MNHEY and CDR2 SMNVEV (reference sequence). V shed 5 bases and J 2 bases; nucleotides not matched to a gene: 9. The CDR3 has 16 amino acids. The CDR3 region is CASSPNGQGGTYEQYF. Written as DNA, the CDR3 is TGTGCCAGCAGTCCGAATGGACAGGGGGGGACCTACGAGCAGTACTTC.

The J gene is TRBJ1-5, the V gene TRBV5-1, with D uncertain. This CDR3 is 16 amino acids long. CDR1 SGHRS and CDR2 YFSETQ come from the germline V gene. V was clipped by 0 bases and J by 1 base, with 11 bases between them. The CDR3 DNA reads as TGCGCCAGCAGCTTGGCCCCCGAGGTAAGCAATCAGCCCCAGCATTTT. Translated: CASSLAPEVSNQPQHF.

The J gene is TRBJ2-1, the V gene TRBV29-1; possible D gene TRBD2, 5 bases. The CDR3 runs to 16 residues. Trimming took 7 bases from V and 3 from J, leaving 22 bases between them. CDR1 SQVTM and CDR2 ANQGSEA come from the germline V gene. The chain's CDR3 is CSALVLTTQIYNEQFF. In DNA form, the CDR3 reads TGCAGCGCCCTGGTCTTGACTACTCAAATCTACAATGAGCAGTTCTTC.

This sequence joins TRBV7-2 and TRBJ2-1; TRBD2 is a possible D gene (6 bases). The germline V gene has CDR1 SGHTA and CDR2 FQGNSA. V was pared by 1 base and J by 4 bases, with 14 bases between. The CDR3 has 16 amino acids. The CDR3 protein is CASSLVGLAQYNEQFF. CDR3 coding DNA: TGTGCCAGCAGCTTAGTGGGGCTAGCGCAATACAATGAGCAGTTCTTC.

J is TRBJ2-7 and V is TRBV4-1; 11 bases match TRBD1. V lost 1 base and J lost 3; bases outside the gene matches: 17. The CDR3 totals 20 residues. CDR1 and CDR2 from the germline V gene are MGHRA and YSYEKL. The CDR3 here is CASSQVWGTGGLVTFYEQYF. The CDR3 coding sequence is TGCGCCAGCAGCCAAGTTTGGGGGACAGGGGGACTAGTTACATTCTACGAGCAGTACTTC.

This chain joins TRBV7-3 and TRBJ2-5, with D unresolved. CDR1 and CDR2 from the germline V gene are SGHTA and FQGTGA. The CDR3 has 14 amino acids. Between the trimmed V and J ends, which lost 0 bases and 2 bases, there was a span of 7 bases. The CDR3 reads CASSLTEAQETQYF. CDR3 nucleotides: TGTGCCAGCAGCTTAACTGAAGCTCAAGAGACCCAGTACTTC.